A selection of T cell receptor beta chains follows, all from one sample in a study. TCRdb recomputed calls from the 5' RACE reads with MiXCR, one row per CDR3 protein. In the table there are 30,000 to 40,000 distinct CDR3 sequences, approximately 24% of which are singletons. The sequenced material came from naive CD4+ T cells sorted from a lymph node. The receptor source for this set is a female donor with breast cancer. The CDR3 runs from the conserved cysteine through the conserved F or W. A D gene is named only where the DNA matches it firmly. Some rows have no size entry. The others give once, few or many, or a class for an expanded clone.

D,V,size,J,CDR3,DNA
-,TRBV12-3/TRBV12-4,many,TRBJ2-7,CASSLRGEQYF,TGTGCCAGCAGTTTACGGGGCGAGCAGTACTTC
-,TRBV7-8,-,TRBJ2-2,CASSKFGRTNTGELFF,TGTGCCAGCAGTAAATTCGGGCGAACGAACACCGGGGAGCTGTTTTTT
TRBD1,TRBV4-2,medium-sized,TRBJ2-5,CASSQGPGQGRGAQYF,TGTGCCAGCAGCCAAGGACCGGGACAGGGACGCGGGGCCCAGTACTTC
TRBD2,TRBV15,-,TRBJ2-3,CTTSRTRVTDTQYF,TGTACCACCAGCAGGACTAGGGTCACAGATACGCAGTATTTT
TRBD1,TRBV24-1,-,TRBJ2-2,CATSEHGTGANTGELFF,TGTGCCACCAGTGAACACGGGACAGGGGCTAACACCGGGGAGCTGTTTTTT
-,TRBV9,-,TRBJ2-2,CASSVRVAGTGELFF,TGTGCCAGCAGCGTACGGGTCGCGGGGACCGGGGAGCTGTTTTTT
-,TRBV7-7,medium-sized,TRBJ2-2,CASSLRETGELFF,TGTGCTAGCAGCTTAAGGGAGACCGGGGAGCTGTTTTTT
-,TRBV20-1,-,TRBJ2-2,CSASGLARNTGELFF,TGCAGTGCTAGTGGCCTAGCGAGAAACACCGGGGAGCTGTTTTTT
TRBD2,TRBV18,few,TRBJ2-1,CASSPKAGGLGNEQFF,TGTGCCAGCTCACCCAAAGCGGGAGGGCTGGGAAATGAGCAGTTCTTC
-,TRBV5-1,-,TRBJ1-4,CASSLEGGSGEKLFF,TGCGCCAGCAGCTTGGAGGGGGGATCTGGTGAAAAACTGTTTTTT
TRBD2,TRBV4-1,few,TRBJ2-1,CASSQGGLAGVRSYNEQFF,TGCGCCAGCAGCCAAGGGGGACTAGCGGGAGTTAGGTCCTACAATGAGCAGTTCTTC
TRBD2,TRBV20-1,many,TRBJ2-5,CSADSGTSGFRETQYF,TGCAGTGCGGATTCCGGGACTAGCGGGTTTCGAGAGACCCAGTACTTC
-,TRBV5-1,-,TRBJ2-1,CASSLGGGYNEQFF,TGCGCCAGCAGCTTGGGGGGCGGTTACAATGAGCAGTTCTTC
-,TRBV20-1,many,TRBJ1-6,CSARRPGRYNSPLHF,TGCAGTGCTAGAAGACCGGGACGGTATAATTCACCCCTCCACTTT
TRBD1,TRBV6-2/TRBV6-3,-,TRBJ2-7,CASRRTGPYEQYF,TGTGCCAGCAGGCGGACAGGGCCCTACGAGCAGTACTTC
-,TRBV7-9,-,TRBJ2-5,CASSLRGTQETQYF,TGTGCCAGCAGCTTAAGGGGTACCCAAGAGACCCAGTACTTC
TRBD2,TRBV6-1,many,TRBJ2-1,CASSQNLAGGSEQFF,TGTGCCAGCAGCCAAAACCTAGCGGGAGGAAGTGAGCAGTTCTTC
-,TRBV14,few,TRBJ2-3,CASSPRPSTDTQYF,TGTGCCAGCAGCCCACGACCCAGCACAGATACGCAGTATTTT
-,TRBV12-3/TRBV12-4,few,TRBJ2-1,CASSRSGGSYNEQFF,TGTGCCAGCAGCCGCTCAGGGGGGTCGTACAATGAGCAGTTCTTC
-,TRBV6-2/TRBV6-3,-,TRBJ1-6,CASSYSNSLPLHF,TGTGCCAGCAGTTACTCGAACTCGTTACCCCTCCACTTT
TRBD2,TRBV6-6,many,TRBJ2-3,CASSYVAGASTDTQYF,TGTGCCAGCAGTTACGTAGCGGGGGCCAGCACAGATACGCAGTATTTT
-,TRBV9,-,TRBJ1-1,CASRDLGGNTEAFF,TGTGCCAGCAGGGACCTGGGAGGTAACACTGAAGCTTTCTTT
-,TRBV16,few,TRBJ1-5,CASTSGTAGPQHF,TGTGCCAGCACCTCGGGTACCGCCGGGCCCCAGCATTTT
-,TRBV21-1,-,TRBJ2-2,CASSKLAGTGELFF,TGTGCCAGCAGCAAACTAGCGGGCACCGGGGAGCTGTTTTTT
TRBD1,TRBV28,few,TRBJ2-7,CASSLLTGGSFYEQYF,TGTGCCAGCAGTTTATTAACAGGGGGTTCATTCTACGAGCAGTACTTC
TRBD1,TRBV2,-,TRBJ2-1,CASSGGQGGEQFF,TGTGCCAGCAGTGGGGGACAGGGTGGGGAGCAGTTCTTC
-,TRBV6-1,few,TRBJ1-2,CASSEVNGYTF,TGTGCCAGCAGTGAAGTCAATGGCTACACCTTC
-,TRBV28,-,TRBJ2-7,CASSSPGTADYEQYF,TGTGCCAGCAGTTCCCCCGGGACGGCGGACTACGAGCAGTACTTC
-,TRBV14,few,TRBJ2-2,CASSHGAAELFF,TGTGCCAGCAGCCATGGCGCCGCGGAGCTGTTTTTT
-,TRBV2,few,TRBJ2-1,CASSEEGPTSYNEQFF,TGTGCCAGCAGTGAGGAGGGACCGACCTCCTACAATGAGCAGTTCTTC
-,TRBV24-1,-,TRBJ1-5,CATREGRNQPQHF,TGTGCCACCAGGGAGGGAAGAAATCAGCCCCAGCATTTT
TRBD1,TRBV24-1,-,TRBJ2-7,CATSDSLPTGGYYEQYF,TGTGCCACCAGTGATTCGTTACCAACAGGGGGCTATTACGAGCAGTACTTC
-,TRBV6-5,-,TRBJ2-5,CASSYSRLEKRQETQYF,TGTGCCAGCAGTTACTCGAGGCTGGAAAAAAGGCAAGAGACCCAGTACTTC
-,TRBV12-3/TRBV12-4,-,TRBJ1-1,CASSLNGPREAFF,TGTGCCAGCAGTCTAAACGGGCCTCGGGAAGCTTTCTTT
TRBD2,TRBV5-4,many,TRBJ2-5,CASSLAGGEETQYF,TGTGCCAGCAGCTTAGCGGGGGGTGAAGAGACCCAGTACTTC
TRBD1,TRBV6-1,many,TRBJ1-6,CASSEAGQFYNSPLHF,TGTGCCAGCAGTGAAGCGGGACAGTTCTATAATTCACCCCTCCACTTT
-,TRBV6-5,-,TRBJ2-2,CASSYGTTNTGELFF,TGTGCCAGCAGTTACGGGACCACAAACACCGGGGAGCTGTTTTTT
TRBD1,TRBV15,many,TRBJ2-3,CATSRQGQGSPDTQYF,TGTGCCACCAGCAGACAGGGACAGGGGAGTCCAGATACGCAGTATTTT
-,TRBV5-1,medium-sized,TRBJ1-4,CASSSDSLGGKLFF,TGCGCCAGCAGCTCTGACTCTCTCGGGGGAAAACTGTTTTTT
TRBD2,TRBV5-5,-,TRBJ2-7,CASSRREANYEQYF,TGTGCCAGCAGTAGGCGGGAGGCCAACTACGAGCAGTACTTC
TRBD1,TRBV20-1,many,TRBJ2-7,CSGLTGVLNEQYF,TGCAGCGGTCTGACAGGGGTTTTGAACGAGCAGTACTTC
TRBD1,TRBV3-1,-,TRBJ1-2,CASSPRQGSYGYTF,TGTGCCAGCAGCCCCCGACAGGGAAGCTATGGCTACACCTTC
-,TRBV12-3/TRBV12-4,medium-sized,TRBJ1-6,CASSLGVQGSPLHF,TGTGCCAGCAGTTTAGGTGTTCAGGGTTCACCCCTCCACTTT
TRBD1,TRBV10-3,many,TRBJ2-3,CAISEQGSEADTQYF,TGTGCCATCAGTGAACAGGGGTCAGAGGCAGATACGCAGTATTTT
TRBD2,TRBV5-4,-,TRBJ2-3,CTSSSAGEVDTQYF,TGTACCAGCAGCTCAGCGGGAGAAGTAGATACGCAGTATTTT
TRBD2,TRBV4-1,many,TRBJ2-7,CASSPGLAGYNEQYF,TGCGCCAGCAGCCCCGGACTAGCGGGATACAACGAGCAGTACTTC
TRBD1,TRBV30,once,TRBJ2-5,CAWSVGTGWETQYF,TGTGCCTGGAGTGTAGGGACAGGGTGGGAGACCCAGTACTTC
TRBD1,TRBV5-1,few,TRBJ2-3,CASSSNRGTDTQYF,TGCGCCAGCAGTTCGAACAGGGGTACAGATACGCAGTATTTT
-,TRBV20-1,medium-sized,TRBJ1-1,CSAIQGGTEAFF,TGCAGTGCTATCCAGGGAGGCACTGAAGCTTTCTTT
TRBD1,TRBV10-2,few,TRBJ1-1,CASTQGGNTEAFF,TGCGCCAGCACCCAGGGGGGAAACACTGAAGCTTTCTTT
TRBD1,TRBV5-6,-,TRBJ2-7,CASSLEDRGLYEQCF,TGTGCCAGCAGCTTGGAGGACAGGGGGCTCTACGAGCAGTGCTTC
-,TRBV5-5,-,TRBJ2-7,CASSWEAGRHYEQYF,TGTGCCAGCAGCTGGGAAGCAGGTAGACACTACGAGCAGTACTTC
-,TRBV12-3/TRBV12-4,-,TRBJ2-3,CASSWAVTDTQYF,TGTGCCAGCAGTTGGGCCGTCACAGATACGCAGTATTTT
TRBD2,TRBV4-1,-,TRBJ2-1,CASSQGLAGEQFF,TGCGCCAGCAGCCAAGGACTAGCCGGTGAGCAGTTCTTC
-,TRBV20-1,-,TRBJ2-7,CSATYRGGYEQYF,TGCAGTGCTACCTACAGGGGGGGGTACGAGCAGTACTTC
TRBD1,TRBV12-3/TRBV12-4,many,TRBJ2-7,CASSEPRTGLRYEQYF,TGTGCCAGCAGTGAGCCAAGGACAGGGTTACGGTACGAGCAGTACTTC
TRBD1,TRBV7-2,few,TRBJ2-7,CASSLEWDRGAYEQYF,TGTGCCAGCAGCTTAGAATGGGACAGGGGGGCCTACGAGCAGTACTTC